Given below is one T cell receptor (beta chain) in context. Its antigen is still unknown. Per-base qualities were not stored, and no clone one base away is much larger. The entire amount of isolated RNA was reverse transcribed using the High Capacity cDNA Reverse Transcription Kit, so the sequenced TCRB transcripts were expressed ones. Naive, central memory and regulatory T cell samples underwent deep immunoSEQ sequencing, averaging around 3.6 million total reads per sample. Sorted cells were lysed in RLT buffer and RNA was extracted with DNase-treated RNeasy Micro or Mini kits, depending on cell number. Each cell subset was processed separately to prevent cross-contamination, with patient and healthy donor samples processed together. TCRB sequences were amplified from cDNA with the immunoSEQ multiplex PCR, producing 87-bp fragments spanning the CDR3 region. Amplicons were sequenced on the Illumina HiSeq platform. The study's own analysis went as follows. PCR bias was computationally corrected using synthetic template baselines, reads within Hamming distance 2 were collapsed, and singletons that could not be merged were discarded. Reads were aligned to IMGT to assign V, D and J genes, CDR3 length, and insertions or deletions at six rearrangement sites. Clonotype counts were normalized to sorted cell number within each subset before computing true diversity and Gini coefficients with the tcR R package. The overlap coefficient, calculated on TCRB nucleotide sequences, was used to quantify repertoire sharing. Out-of-frame TCRB sequences from naive cells were analyzed as a proxy for the pre-selection repertoire. TCRdb re-hosts the immuneACCESS table, in-frame sequences only. Its copies lack some clones; in the studies checked, an unresolved V gene accounts for under half of them, and the cause for the rest is not known. The V and J calls and clone size come from that table; D and trimming were worked out from the DNA. The table for this sample lists over 600,000 clones; 9.5% to 15% of them were counted only once. 0.09% to 0.15% of the sample comes from the top ten.

These data originate in a study of beta chain features in type 1 diabetes (dated by TCRdb to the late 2010s). Describing the broader study: No differences in mean age, gender distribution, total cell number or subset yield were found between patients and healthy donors. Whereas all 28 donors provided naive and central memory subsets, regulatory and stem cell-like memory subsets were isolated from just 8 patients and roughly eight healthy donors. The study compared the TCRB repertoires of sorted circulating CD4+ T cell subsets in recently diagnosed type 1 diabetes patients with those in matched healthy donors. Across all samples, 90 million to 130 million sorted cells were examined, and cell number per subset correlated strongly with RNA yield.

The paper's findings and limits, for the study overall: Naive, central memory and regulatory TCRB repertoires appeared to be more alike among patients than among healthy donors. Patients with type 1 diabetes made fewer insertions and deleted more nucleotides at VDJ recombination sites, implying thymic rearrangement abnormalities. Because cDNA was sequenced instead of genomic DNA, activated cells with high expression could be over-represented, although the groups did not differ in activation or CD3 levels. Shorter templates might have been favored by PCR, but patient and control samples were amplified and corrected together, so both groups would have been affected equally by any skew. Only small numbers of individuals were included in the HLA sub-analyses, which left unresolved whether HLA type had any influence on TCRB rearrangement. Type 1 diabetes patients showed a moderate but significant shortening of TCRB CDR3 length in all four CD4+ subsets.

Taken from cysteine to phenylalanine, the CDR3 has 15 residues. The sequence is cut down to CDR3 DNA, 45 bases in frame from base 1. Germline trimming: 4 bases from V, 2 bases from J; junction bases outside gene matches: 5. According to the germline V gene (reference sequence), CDR1 reads SGHNT and CDR2 reads YYREEE. A single peripheral blood draw of around 120 mL on average was collected from each donor into heparinised tubes. A BD FACSAria II and a panel including CD45RO, CCR7, CD25, CD127, CD95 and CD27 were used to sort naive, central memory, regulatory and stem cell-like memory CD4+ T cells. All sorted populations exceeded 98% purity. Right away, PBMCs were isolated by Lymphoprep density gradient centrifugation and were stained directly, with no culture step. Samples were stained and sorted in pairs, with one healthy donor and one patient per experiment, so that batch effects were minimized.

The clonotype originates from a young man with type 1 diabetes. The receptor chain draws on TRBV5-4 and TRBJ2-3, with TRBD2 identical over 9 junction bases. Input material: naive CD4+ T cells from blood. The cell subset or site label, read with the paper, signifies: true naive CD4+ T cells. In nucleotides, the sequence is TGTGCCAGCAGCACCGGGACTAGCAACACAGATACGCAGTATTTT. It is translated as CASSTGTSNTDTQYF.